This TCR beta chain appears in the sequencing data of a study of OX40 agonist ivuxolimab in advanced cancers. Overall study context: Patients assigned to dose escalation were diagnosed with hepatocellular carcinoma, melanoma, renal cell or head and neck cancer. Aged about 23 to 90 with a mean of 60 years, they were approximately 79% male.

Study results and limitations: CD8+ T cells were the subset that, on average, had more expanded clones than CD4+. Both CD4+ and CD8+ T cell populations in blood had undergone clonal expansion by week 6 at 0.1 to 3.0 mg/kg.

Germline V gene lookup returns CDR1 SGHRS and CDR2 YFSETQ. V was cut by 1 base and J by 3 bases, with 8 bases left in between. The CDR3 extends over 14 amino acids. About this clone: Its antigen remains unknown.

The repertoire was sequenced with immunoSEQ multiplex PCR; TCRdb's copy has only in-frame clones and lacks some. The sample has tens of thousands of clones; roughly 92% are singletons. The source is an adult with an advanced solid tumor such as melanoma, head and neck, liver or kidney cancer. The specimen comprised CD4+ or CD8+ T cells sorted from blood, sampled in a trial of the OX40 agonist ivuxolimab. The V call is TRBV5-1, the J call TRBJ2-1, with unresolved D. The CDR3 DNA reads as TGCGCCAGCAGCTTGATGGATAACTACAATGAGCAGTTCTTC. Its protein is CASSLMDNYNEQFF.